These T cell receptor beta chains were read from a single sample in a study of CD8+CD57+ T cells in acquired aplastic anemia. A single record per CDR3 protein comes from TCRdb applying MiXCR to the reads. The sample lists under 200,000 distinct CDR3 sequences, under 55% seen once, with around 9.7% in the top ten. Sequencing input: sorted CD4+, CD8+, or CD8+CD57+ T cells (not recorded which) from PBMCs. These receptors all stem from a human donor with aplastic anemia. The CDR3 runs from the conserved cysteine through the conserved F or W. D genes are given only for firm matches. Clone size appears in some rows only: once, few, many, or a class for an expanded clone.

d_call,clone_size,j_call,v_call,cdr3_nt,cdr3_aa
-,-,TRBJ2-2,TRBV7-9,TGTGCCAGCAGTGTACGGGAGCTATCGGGGGAGCTGTTTTTT,CASSVRELSGELFF
TRBD1,-,TRBJ1-6,TRBV5-1,TGCGCCAGTTCACTAACAGGGGGCCATAGTTCACCCCTCCACTTT,CASSLTGGHSSPLHF
-,-,TRBJ1-2,TRBV20-1,TGCAGTGCCTCGACAGGAAATTATGGCTACACCTTC,CSASTGNYGYTF
-,many,TRBJ2-7,TRBV20-1,TGCAGTGCTAGAGTCCAGGGAGAGCAGTACTTC,CSARVQGEQYF
-,-,TRBJ2-3,TRBV24-1,TGTGCCACCAGTGATCTAGAATCAGATACGCAGTATTTT,CATSDLESDTQYF
-,once,TRBJ1-5,TRBV2,TGTGCCAGCAGCCTAGTTTCTAGCAATCAGCCCCAGCATTTT,CASSLVSSNQPQHF
TRBD2,-,TRBJ2-1,TRBV12-3/TRBV12-4,TGTGCCAGCAGGCCCGGGACTAGCGGGAGCTTCCATGAGCAGTTCTTC,CASRPGTSGSFHEQFF
-,-,TRBJ2-5,TRBV29-1,TGCAGTGATTTCGGAGACTGGCGGGGACAAGGGACCCAGTACTTC,CSDFGDWRGQGTQYF
-,-,TRBJ1-2,TRBV7-9,TGTGCCAGCAGCACCGGCGGGAGGATCTACGGCTACACCTTC,CASSTGGRIYGYTF
TRBD1,many,TRBJ2-5,TRBV20-1,TGCAGTGCCAGACAGGGTCCGGCGATCCAAGAGACCCAGTACTTC,CSARQGPAIQETQYF
TRBD1,once,TRBJ1-3,TRBV2,TGTGCCAGCAGGGGGACAGGGCCCTCTGGAAACACCATATATTTT,CASRGTGPSGNTIYF
TRBD2,-,TRBJ2-5,TRBV10-3,TGTGCCATCAGTGCCCCTTTAAGGACTAGCGGGAGTAGCCAAGAGACCCAGTACTTC,CAISAPLRTSGSSQETQYF
TRBD1,once,TRBJ1-5,TRBV5-6,TGTGCCAGCAGTTCCGACAGGGGGGATCAGCCCCAGCATTTT,CASSSDRGDQPQHF
TRBD2,-,TRBJ2-1,TRBV5-4,TGTGCCAGCAGCTTGGCTGGGACTACCGACAATGAGCAGTTCTTC,CASSLAGTTDNEQFF
TRBD1,many,TRBJ2-7,TRBV29-1,TGCAGCGTCGCAGGGGGTAGCTCCTACGAGCAGTACTTC,CSVAGGSSYEQYF
-,-,TRBJ2-7,TRBV7-2,TGTGCCAGCAGCTTAGATGGCGAGCAGTACTTC,CASSLDGEQYF
-,-,TRBJ2-5,TRBV5-6,TGTGCCAGCAGCTTGACAGCTCAAGAGACCCAGTACTTC,CASSLTAQETQYF
-,-,TRBJ2-3,TRBV7-9,TGTGCCAGCAGCCCCGGGAATAGGCAGTATTTT,CASSPGNRQYF
-,-,TRBJ2-7,TRBV20-1,TGCAGTGCCAGAAAGGTCTACGAGCAGTACTTC,CSARKVYEQYF
-,-,TRBJ2-3,TRBV19,TGTGCCAGTAGTATGCCAAAGAGCACAGATACGCAGTATTTT,CASSMPKSTDTQYF
-,many,TRBJ2-5,TRBV5-1,TGCGCCAGCAGTCGGGACTGGGAAGAGACCCAGTACTTC,CASSRDWEETQYF
-,many,TRBJ1-1,TRBV20-1,TGCAGTACATTGGCCCCGGAGGGGACTGAAGCTTTCTTT,CSTLAPEGTEAFF
TRBD1,-,TRBJ2-5,TRBV2,TGTGCCAGCAGAGGGACAGGGGTTCGGGAGACCCAGTACTTC,CASRGTGVRETQYF
-,many,TRBJ2-3,TRBV20-1,TGCAGTGCTTACCCGGGGGTCACAGATACGCAGTATTTT,CSAYPGVTDTQYF
TRBD1,-,TRBJ1-2,TRBV6-5,TGTGCCAGCAGTTACTCGAGGACAGGGATCCGTGGCTACACCTTC,CASSYSRTGIRGYTF
-,-,TRBJ2-7,TRBV20-1,TGCAGTGCGAACAACCAGGACAGCCTGTACGAGCAGTACTTC,CSANNQDSLYEQYF
TRBD1,many,TRBJ2-7,TRBV12-3/TRBV12-4,TGTGCCAGCAGCCCGAGACAGGGGTGGGAGTACGAGCAGTACTTC,CASSPRQGWEYEQYF
-,-,TRBJ2-2,TRBV14,TGTGCCAGCACGGCGGTTTTTACCGGGGAGCTGTTTTTT,CASTAVFTGELFF
-,-,TRBJ1-6,TRBV19,TGTGCCAGTAGTCCCCAGGGTTATTATAATTCACCCCTCCACTTT,CASSPQGYYNSPLHF
TRBD2,many,TRBJ2-5,TRBV11-2,TGTGCCAGCACCCCCCGTGCGGGAGCTAAAGAGACCCAGTACTTC,CASTPRAGAKETQYF
-,-,TRBJ1-5,TRBV2,TGTGCCAGCAAAGAAGAGGGGAGTCAGCCCCAGCATTTT,CASKEEGSQPQHF
-,once,TRBJ2-1,TRBV30,TGTGCCTGGAGTGCGTCCGGCGAGCAGTTCTTC,CAWSASGEQFF
-,few,TRBJ1-2,TRBV25-1,TGTGCCAGTAGTCCGACGGGTCCGGGCTATGGCTACACCTTC,CASSPTGPGYGYTF
-,many,TRBJ1-2,TRBV5-6,TGTGCCAGCAGTGCGAGTGGGACCCCCTATGGCTACACCTTC,CASSASGTPYGYTF
-,-,TRBJ2-7,TRBV14,TGTGCCAGCAGCCGGGGGGCCGGCGGGTACGAGCAGTACTTC,CASSRGAGGYEQYF
-,-,TRBJ2-5,TRBV30,TGTGCCTGGAGACTTAATCCCCTTAAGGGAGAGATCCAGTACTTC,CAWRLNPLKGEIQYF
-,-,TRBJ1-6,TRBV20-1,TGCAGTGCTAAGATGGAGGGAGATTCACCCCTCCACTTT,CSAKMEGDSPLHF
TRBD1,-,TRBJ1-1,TRBV2,TGTGCCAACAGAAGCTGGGACAGGGGCACTGAAGCTTTCTTT,CANRSWDRGTEAFF
-,many,TRBJ2-7,TRBV20-1,TGCAGTGCTAGACCCGCGGGGTACTACGAGCAGTACTTC,CSARPAGYYEQYF
TRBD1,-,TRBJ2-1,TRBV25-1,TGTGCCAGCATCTCCGGGACAGGTTACAATGAGCAGTTCTTC,CASISGTGYNEQFF
TRBD1,many,TRBJ1-2,TRBV19,TGTGCCAGTAGTCCGGACAGGGGGGGCTATGGCTACACCTTC,CASSPDRGGYGYTF
-,-,TRBJ2-7,TRBV29-1,TGCAGCGTCCTTAGACCCGGGACCTACGAGCAGTACTTC,CSVLRPGTYEQYF
-,-,TRBJ1-2,TRBV7-8,TGTGCCAGCAGCTCAAGGACAGCCAACTATGGCTACACCTTC,CASSSRTANYGYTF
-,many,TRBJ1-6,TRBV19,TGTGCCAGTAGTCAATCCCCGACAAATTCACCCCTCCACTTT,CASSQSPTNSPLHF
TRBD2,many,TRBJ2-7,TRBV5-1,TGCGCCAGCAGCCGCACTAGCGGGAGTACCAACGAGCAGTACTTC,CASSRTSGSTNEQYF
-,-,TRBJ2-6,TRBV9,TGTGCCAGCAGCGTAGGGGCGTCAGCAACTGGGGCCAACGTCCTGACTTTC,CASSVGASATGANVLTF
TRBD2,-,TRBJ2-7,TRBV19,TGTGCCAGTAGTATTCCGGGACTAGCGGGCTCGAGCTCCTACGAGCAGTACTTC,CASSIPGLAGSSSYEQYF
TRBD1,few,TRBJ1-1,TRBV10-3,TGTGCCACCCAAGGACAGGGGAACACTGAAGCTTTCTTT,CATQGQGNTEAFF
-,-,TRBJ2-7,TRBV9,TGTGCCAGCAGCGTAGACGAGCGACACAAAATCTCCTACGAGCAGTACTTC,CASSVDERHKISYEQYF
-,many,TRBJ2-3,TRBV10-1,TGCGCCAGCGAACGAGGGTGGCACTCCACAGATACGCAGTATTTT,CASERGWHSTDTQYF